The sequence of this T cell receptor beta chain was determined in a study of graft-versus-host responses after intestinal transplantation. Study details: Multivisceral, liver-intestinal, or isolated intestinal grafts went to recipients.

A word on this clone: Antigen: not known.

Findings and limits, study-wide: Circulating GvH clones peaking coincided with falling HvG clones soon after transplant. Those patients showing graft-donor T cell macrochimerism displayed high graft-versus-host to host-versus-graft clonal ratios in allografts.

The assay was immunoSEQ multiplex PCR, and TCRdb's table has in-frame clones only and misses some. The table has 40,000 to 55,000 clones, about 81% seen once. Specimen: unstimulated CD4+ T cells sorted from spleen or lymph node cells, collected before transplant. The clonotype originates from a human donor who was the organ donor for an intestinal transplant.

CDR3 protein: CASSLSIGSGGRTEAFF. CDR3 bases: TGTGCCAGCAGCTTATCTATTGGCAGTGGGGGGAGAACTGAAGCTTTCTTT. The V call is TRBV7-2, the J call TRBJ1-1; tentatively, D is TRBD1 (5 bases). The CDR3 consists of 17 residues. CDR1 and CDR2 from the germline V gene are SGHTA and FQGNSA. With 2 bases removed from V and 5 bases from J, the gap between germline ends came to 21 bases.